The rows below give T cell receptor beta chains drawn from one sample of a study of T-cell reconstitution after alpha-beta-depleted transplantation in children. One entry per CDR3 protein results from TCRdb running MiXCR on the PCR reads. Altogether 440,000 or so distinct CDR3 sequences are present, approximately 11% being singletons, with the ten largest covering roughly 5.5%. The sequencing used PBMCs from the stem cell graft donor, collected from the stem cell graft. The receptors were sampled from a human donor who donated a stem cell graft to a child with acute myeloid leukemia. Both conserved end residues are part of each CDR3. A D gene is named only where the DNA matches it firmly. The listing skips clone size in some rows; elsewhere it reads once, few, many or a size class.

v_gene	d_gene	abundance	j_gene	CDR3nt	CDR3aa
TRBV5-1	-	many	TRBJ2-1	TGCGCCAGCAGCTTCCCTCTAGGGAAGACAAATTACAATGAGCAGTTCTTC	CASSFPLGKTNYNEQFF
TRBV20-1	TRBD2	-	TRBJ2-5	TGCAGTGCTAGACTAGCGGGAGTCGGTCGGTTTGTAGAGACCCAGTACTTC	CSARLAGVGRFVETQYF
TRBV14	-	few	TRBJ1-1	TGTGCCAGCAGCCCCGGGGCCGGGCTGGAAGCTTTCTTT	CASSPGAGLEAFF
TRBV29-1	-	-	TRBJ2-3	TGCAGCGTTGAGGGCAGGATGGGGGCCGCAGATACGCAGTATTTT	CSVEGRMGAADTQYF
TRBV5-5	TRBD2	few	TRBJ2-3	TGTGCCAGCAGGGGGACTAGCGGGGGCCTCCCTAGCACAGATACGCAGTATTTT	CASRGTSGGLPSTDTQYF
TRBV20-1	-	-	TRBJ2-6	TGCAGTGCTCCTTACGGGGCCAACGTCCTGACTTTC	CSAPYGANVLTF
TRBV6-5	-	-	TRBJ1-2	TGTGCCAGCAGTTATGGGCAGTTTTCATCTGGCTACACCTTC	CASSYGQFSSGYTF
TRBV14	TRBD2	few	TRBJ2-3	TGTGCCAGCAGCCGCCTTAGCGGGGGCCCTACAGATACGCAGTATTTT	CASSRLSGGPTDTQYF
TRBV10-3	TRBD1	few	TRBJ1-6	TGTGCCATCAGAAGGGACAGTCCACATTCACCCCTCCACTTT	CAIRRDSPHSPLHF
TRBV10-1	TRBD1	few	TRBJ2-2	TGCGCCAGCGGGGACAGGGAAGGAGCCGGGGAGCTGTTTTTT	CASGDREGAGELFF
TRBV29-1	-	-	TRBJ2-7	TGCAGCGTTCCTTCGGGTCGCGGCCTCTACGAGCAGTACTTC	CSVPSGRGLYEQYF
TRBV10-3	-	many	TRBJ1-1	TGTGCCATCTCCAGACAGGAACGGAGGGAAGCTTTCTTT	CAISRQERREAFF
TRBV20-1	TRBD2	few	TRBJ2-1	TGCAGTGCAAATCTAGCGGGAAGCTCCTACAATGAGCAGTTCTTC	CSANLAGSSYNEQFF
TRBV18	TRBD2	many	TRBJ2-1	TGTGCCAGCTCACCAGAAAGCGGGAGGGCCCACAATGAGCAGTTCTTC	CASSPESGRAHNEQFF
TRBV4-1	TRBD1	few	TRBJ2-6	TGCGCCAGCAGCTTCGGGACAGGGGCTGGGGCCAACGTCCTGACTTTC	CASSFGTGAGANVLTF
TRBV20-1	-	many	TRBJ2-3	TGCAGTGCTAGAGGAGTACAGTTCGGCACAGATACGCAGTATTTT	CSARGVQFGTDTQYF
TRBV5-1	-	few	TRBJ2-3	TGCGCCAGCAGCCCCGAGGCAGATACGCAGTATTTT	CASSPEADTQYF
TRBV4-2	-	few	TRBJ1-6	TGTGCCAGCAGCCAAAGTGGCCCAATGGGTTCACCCCTCCACTTT	CASSQSGPMGSPLHF
TRBV7-6	TRBD2	-	TRBJ2-1	TGTGCCAGCAGCTTAGGGACTAGCGGGACCGATGAGCAGTTCTTC	CASSLGTSGTDEQFF
TRBV7-2	TRBD2	few	TRBJ2-7	TGTGCCAGCAGCTTAGTCGGGCTAGCGGAAGTCTACGAGCAGTACTTC	CASSLVGLAEVYEQYF
TRBV18	-	-	TRBJ1-1	TGTGCCAGCTCACCCCCCGGGACGGTGAACACTGAAGCTTTCTTT	CASSPPGTVNTEAFF
TRBV29-1	-	-	TRBJ1-5	TGCAGCGTTTCAGGGAGCAATCAGCCCCAGCATTTT	CSVSGSNQPQHF
TRBV18	-	-	TRBJ2-6	TGTGCCAGCTCCCCCTCCCGACGGAACTCTGGGGCCAACGTCCTGACTTTC	CASSPSRRNSGANVLTF
TRBV28	TRBD1	few	TRBJ1-3	TGTGCCAGCAGCAAAGACAGGGCTGGAAACACCATATATTTT	CASSKDRAGNTIYF
TRBV12-3/TRBV12-4	-	-	TRBJ2-2	TGTGCCAGCAGTCCCTGGACAGACACCGGGGAGCTGTTTTTT	CASSPWTDTGELFF
TRBV5-1	TRBD1	few	TRBJ2-1	TGCGCCAGCAGCTTGAGGCTACAGGGGGCCGATGAGCAGTTCTTC	CASSLRLQGADEQFF
TRBV18	-	many	TRBJ1-6	TGTGCCAGCAGCCCGGGGGGCTCACCCCTCCACTTT	CASSPGGSPLHF
TRBV7-2	TRBD2	-	TRBJ2-6	TGTGCCAGCAGCGATGGGGGAGGGAGCTCTGGGGCCAACGTCCTGACTTTC	CASSDGGGSSGANVLTF
TRBV29-1	-	many	TRBJ1-1	TGCAGCGTTGCCTCGATGGGACACTCGAACACTGAAGCTTTCTTT	CSVASMGHSNTEAFF
TRBV5-1	-	-	TRBJ1-2	TGCGCCAGCAGCTTGGTCGGGCCTTATGGCTACACCTTC	CASSLVGPYGYTF
TRBV6-1	-	-	TRBJ2-5	TGTGCCAGCAACGAACGGGTTGAGACCCAGTACTTC	CASNERVETQYF
TRBV20-1	-	few	TRBJ2-5	TGCAGTGCTAGAGATCATCGACAGATCCAAGAGACCCAGTACTTC	CSARDHRQIQETQYF
TRBV12-3/TRBV12-4	-	once	TRBJ1-5	TGTGCCAGCACAACCCGGGACGGGAATCAGCCCCAGCATTTT	CASTTRDGNQPQHF
TRBV5-1	-	-	TRBJ1-1	TGCGCCAGCAGCTTTACTGGGGAAGGGTACACTGAAGCTTTCTTT	CASSFTGEGYTEAFF
TRBV20-1	-	-	TRBJ1-5	TGCAGTGCTACCCCGGGGGGGAGCAATCAGCCCCAGCATTTT	CSATPGGSNQPQHF
TRBV7-2	-	many	TRBJ2-3	TGTGCCAGCAGCTTAGTTGGGGGAGGGGGCACGCAGTATTTT	CASSLVGGGGTQYF
TRBV9	TRBD2	few	TRBJ2-1	TGTGCCAGCAGTCCGGGACTAGCGGGAGGTGAGCAGTTCTTC	CASSPGLAGGEQFF
TRBV29-1	TRBD2	few	TRBJ2-1	TGCAGCGTTGAAGAGGCCGGGACTAGCCTAAAAGTCGATGAGCAGTTCTTC	CSVEEAGTSLKVDEQFF
TRBV7-2	TRBD1	many	TRBJ2-7	TGTGCCAGCAGCTTGACAGGGGGTCCCTCCGAGCAGTACTTC	CASSLTGGPSEQYF
TRBV4-1	-	-	TRBJ1-1	TGCGCCAGCAGCCAATGGAGGTCAACGGCTGAAGCTTTCTTT	CASSQWRSTAEAFF